These 20 T cell receptor beta chains were sequenced from one sample in a study of blood T cells in healthy people across ages. The use of a sample-barcoded 5' primer and a J-beta primer mix characterized a second PCR of about 6 to 11 cycles. TCRdb independently ran MiXCR on the 5' RACE reads; one entry per CDR3 protein. This sample has approximately 850,000 distinct CDR3 sequences, with roughly 50% found just once. Material: blood. The receptor set was obtained from a man aged 25 to 40 in good health.

This chain links TRBV20-1 with TRBJ2-7, with a tentative D call TRBD1 (5 bases). Trimming cost V 2 bases and J 4 bases, with 9 bases left between them. CDR3 length: 12 residues. Germline V gene lookup returns CDR1 DFQATT and CDR2 SNEGSKA (reference sequence). The CDR3 DNA sequence: TGCAGTGCTAGAAGCAGGACATACGAGCAGTACTTC. The encoded protein is CSARSRTYEQYF.

The chain couples TRBV7-2 to TRBJ2-4, with unresolved D. Judging by the DNA end, TRBJ2-7 fits better; the J call may be wrong. The CDR3 length is 13 residues. Germline V gene sequence: CDR1 SGHTA, CDR2 FQGNSA. The CDR3 region has the DNA TGTGCCAGCAGCCTATCCTGGTTAGGCGAGCAGTACTTC. Amino acids: CASSLSWLGEQYF.

The chain carries TRBV21-1 and TRBJ2-6; the table names TRBD1, a call not compared with the DNA. TRBV21-1 counts as a pseudogene. CDR3 size: 15 residues. The chain's CDR3 is CASSSRPLGANVLTF. CDR3 nucleotides: TGTGCCAGCAGCTCCCGGCCGCTTGGGGCCAACGTCCTGACTTTC.

This clonotype was seen only a few times. The V call is TRBV5-6, the J call TRBJ2-7, with 8 nucleotides matching TRBD1. V dropped 9 bases and J dropped 6; count of bases not matched to a gene: 14. The CDR3 sequence is 14 residues long. Germline V CDR1 and CDR2: SGHDT, YYEEEE. For the CDR3, the DNA is TGTGCCACCGCGACCGGGACAGGAACCACCGAGCAGTACTTC. Protein sequence: CATATGTGTTEQYF.

Worth noting for this clonotype: The junction departs from germline at one end; a sequencing error may be responsible. The chain couples TRBV6-2 or TRBV6-3 to TRBJ1-2; D gene ambiguous. The CDR3 consists of 13 residues. The germline CDR1 and CDR2 sequences are MNHEY and SVGEGT. CDR3 sequence: CACSTETNYGYTF. As DNA, the CDR3 is TGTGCCTGCAGTACAGAAACTAACTATGGCTACACCTTC.

This clonotype showed up many times. This chain connects TRBV3-1 to TRBJ2-7; D call uncertain. The CDR3 is made up of 11 amino acids. The ends were cut back, 5 bases at V and 3 bases at J, with 5 bases in the middle. The V gene's germline CDR1 is LGHDT and CDR2 YNNKEL (reference sequence). CDR3 protein: CASSSFYEQYF. CDR3 bases: TGTGCCAGCAGCTCCTTCTACGAGCAGTACTTC.

The chain combines TRBV5-4 with TRBJ2-5; 9 bases fit TRBD2. The CDR3 sequence is 15 residues long. With V trimmed by 6 bases and J by 5 bases, 11 bases remained unmatched. Germline V gene lookup returns CDR1 SGHNT and CDR2 YYREEE (reference sequence). CDR3 protein: CASTPGHSGGETQYF. In nucleotides, the CDR3 is TGTGCCAGCACCCCTGGGCATAGCGGGGGCGAGACCCAGTACTTC.

The J gene is TRBJ2-1, the V gene TRBV27; possibly TRBD2 for D (5 bases). This CDR3 has 15 residues. V was pared by 4 bases and J by 4 bases, with 14 bases between. Looked up from germline, CDR1 is MNHEY and CDR2 is SMNVEV (reference sequence). The chain's CDR3 is CASSSTGLFYNEQFF. CDR3 in DNA: TGTGCCAGCAGTTCAACGGGATTATTTTACAATGAGCAGTTCTTC.

The chain links TRBV10-3 to TRBJ2-3; 9 bases are a match to TRBD2. Germline V lookup: CDR1 ENHRY, CDR2 SYGVKD. Unmatched junction bases numbered 3, after V lost 5 bases and J lost 6 bases. The CDR3 is 13 residues long. CDR3 in DNA: TGTGCCATCAGTTTAGCGGGAGATGATACGCAGTATTTT. It codes for CAISLAGDDTQYF.

Written as DNA, the CDR3 is TGTGCCAGCAGCTTAGCCTCGGTGGGGATTTATGGCTACACCTTC. Its protein is CASSLASVGIYGYTF. The rearrangement joins TRBV7-9 to TRBJ1-2; D ambiguous. The CDR3 has 15 residues. Germline CDR1 SEHNR, CDR2 FQNEAQ (reference sequence). V was cut by 0 bases and J by 5 bases, with 13 bases left in between. The variable domain in full, with the rest retrieved from reference TRBV7-9 and TRBJ1-2, is DTGVSQNPRHKITKRGQNVTFRCDPISEHNRLYWYRQTLGQGPEFLTYFQNEAQLEKSRLLSDRFSAERPKGSFSTLEIQRTEQGDSAMYLCASSLASVGIYGYTFGSGTRLTVV.

The CDR3 region is CSARRESGRDNGQYF. The CDR3 nucleotides are TGCAGTGCTCGCCGCGAGAGCGGGAGGGACAATGGGCAGTACTTC. The chain combines TRBV20-1 with TRBJ2-5, with 10 nucleotides matching TRBD2. V trimming: 5 bases; J trimming: 11 bases; junction bases outside the gene matches: 17. Germline V gene sequence: CDR1 DFQATT, CDR2 SNEGSKA (reference sequence). The CDR3 has 15 residues.

J is TRBJ2-1 and V is TRBV5-4; 12 nucleotides match TRBD2. This CDR3 has 16 residues. Looked up from germline, CDR1 is SGHNT and CDR2 is YYREEE (reference sequence). Trimming at V came to 1 base and at J to 7 bases, leaving 6 bases not matched to a gene. CDR3 bases: TGTGCCAGCAGCTTGCCTAGCGGGGGGGCCGGAAATGAGCAGTTCTTC. It yields the protein CASSLPSGGAGNEQFF. Full variable domain (missing parts from reference TRBV5-4 and TRBJ2-1): ETGVTQSPTHLIKTRGQQVTLRCSSQSGHNTVSWYQQALGQGPQFIFQYYREEENGRGNFPPRFSGLQFPNYSSELNVNALELDDSALYLCASSLPSGGAGNEQFFGPGTRLTVL.

This chain uses TRBV6-2 or TRBV6-3 with TRBJ2-7, with a tentative D call TRBD2 (6 bases). The ends were cut back, 6 bases at V and 3 bases at J, with 12 bases in the middle. The germline V gene encodes CDR1 MNHEY and CDR2 SVGEGT. This CDR3 comprises 13 residues. This CDR3 is CASSTTSNYEQYF. Here the CDR3 DNA reads TGTGCCAGCAGCACCACTAGCAACTACGAGCAGTACTTC.

The chain links TRBV20-1 to TRBJ2-7; 9 bases are a match to TRBD2. The CDR3 is made up of 14 amino acids. J was trimmed by 4 bases and V by 4 bases; bases with no gene match: 8. Germline loops: CDR1 DFQATT, CDR2 SNEGSKA (reference sequence). CDR3 sequence reads: CSANLLAGFYEQYF. The CDR3 DNA follows: TGCAGTGCTAACCTCCTAGCGGGATTTTACGAGCAGTACTTC.

This clonotype was seen a few times. This sequence joins TRBV20-1 and TRBJ1-5; possibly TRBD1 for D (6 bases). The CDR3 sequence is 12 residues long. The V and J ends lost 6 bases and 4 bases respectively, with 10 bases between them. The V gene's germline CDR1 is DFQATT and CDR2 SNEGSKA (reference sequence). The CDR3 DNA sequence: TGCAGTGCAGCGGACAGAAATCAGCCCCAGCATTTT. It translates to CSAADRNQPQHF.

The V and J genes are TRBV6-2 or TRBV6-3 and TRBJ2-7; 7 bases fit TRBD1. The CDR3 totals 14 residues. The V gene end was trimmed by 5 bases and the J gene end by 3 bases; junction bases not matched to a gene: 7. The germline gives CDR1 MNHEY, CDR2 SVGEGT. CDR3 in amino acids: CASSRTGLLYEQYF. The CDR3 DNA follows: TGTGCCAGCAGTCGGACAGGTCTCCTCTACGAGCAGTACTTC.

V is TRBV20-1 and J is TRBJ2-5; the match to TRBD2 covers 8 bases. Germline CDR1 reads DFQATT; CDR2 reads SNEGSKA (reference sequence). The CDR3 has 15 residues. V was pared by 2 bases and J by 1 base, with 6 bases of the junction left unmatched. This CDR3 is CSARFLLAGQETQYF. The CDR3 DNA sequence: TGCAGTGCTAGATTTCTCCTAGCGGGCCAAGAGACCCAGTACTTC.

This clonotype came up a few times. This chain uses TRBV7-3 with TRBJ2-4; D remains ambiguous. Looked up from germline, CDR1 is SGHTA and CDR2 is FQGTGA. Trimming shortened V by 3 bases and J by 6 bases, and 9 bases separated the two germline ends. This CDR3 region has 13 residues. This CDR3 is CASSFKHGNIQYF. As DNA, the CDR3 is TGTGCCAGCAGCTTCAAACATGGAAACATTCAGTACTTC.

This clonotype showed up just a few times. The V gene is TRBV29-1, the J gene TRBJ2-6; tentatively, D is TRBD2 (6 bases). This CDR3 is built from 17 residues. The V end was cut by 0 bases, the J end by 7 bases, with 19 bases between. Germline V lookup: CDR1 SQVTM, CDR2 ANQGSEA. The CDR3 spells CSVEDSEAGRGANVLTF. CDR3 nucleotide sequence: TGCAGCGTTGAAGATTCTGAGGCGGGACGAGGAGCCAACGTCCTGACTTTC.

This chain joins TRBV20-1 and TRBJ2-3; 9 bases line up with TRBD2. The CDR3 loop spans 13 amino acids. Losses at the gene ends were 2 bases for V and 11 bases for J; bases not matched to a gene: 8. CDR1 and CDR2 (germline): DFQATT, SNEGSKA (reference sequence). The CDR3 region has the DNA TGCAGTGCTAGACTAGCGGGGCTGCTCGTGCAGTATTTT. Translated, it gives CSARLAGLLVQYF.